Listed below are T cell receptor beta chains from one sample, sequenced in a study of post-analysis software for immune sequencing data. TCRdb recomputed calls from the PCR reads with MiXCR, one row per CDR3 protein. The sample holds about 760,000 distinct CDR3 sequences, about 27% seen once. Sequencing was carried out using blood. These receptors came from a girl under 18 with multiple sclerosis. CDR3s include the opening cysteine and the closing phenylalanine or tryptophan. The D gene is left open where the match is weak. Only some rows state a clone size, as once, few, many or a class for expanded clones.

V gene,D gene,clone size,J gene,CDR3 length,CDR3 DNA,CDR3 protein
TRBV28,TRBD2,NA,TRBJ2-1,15,TGTGCCAGCAGTTTACTAGCGGGAGGGGGGGATGAGCAGTTCTTC,CASSLLAGGGDEQFF
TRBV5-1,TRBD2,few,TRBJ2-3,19,TGCGCCAGCAGCGGCGGACTAGCGGGAGAGGCCGTCGGCACAGATACGCAGTATTTT,CASSGGLAGEAVGTDTQYF
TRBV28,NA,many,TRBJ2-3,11,TGTGCCAGCAGGCTTCACGATACGCAGTATTTT,CASRLHDTQYF
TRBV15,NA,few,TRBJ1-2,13,TGTGCCACCAGCCGACGGCCCCCAGATGGCTACACCTTC,CATSRRPPDGYTF
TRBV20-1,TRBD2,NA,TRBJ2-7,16,TGCGGTGCTAGAGATTCGAGCGGGAGTTTCATATACGAGCAGTACTTC,CGARDSSGSFIYEQYF
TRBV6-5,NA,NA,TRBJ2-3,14,TGTGCCAGCAAAGGGGAAGGCACCACAGATACGCAGTATTTT,CASKGEGTTDTQYF
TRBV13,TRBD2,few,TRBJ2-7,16,TGTGCAAGCAGCCAAGTCCGCGCGGGAGGAAGGTACGAGCAGTACTTC,CASSQVRAGGRYEQYF
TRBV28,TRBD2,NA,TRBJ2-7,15,TGTGCCACTGGGAAACTAGCGGAGATATCCTACGGGCAGTACTTC,CATGKLAEISYGQYF
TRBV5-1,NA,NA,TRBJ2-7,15,TGCGCCAGCAGCCCTATTCCTGACTCCTACAATGAGCAGTACTTC,CASSPIPDSYNEQYF
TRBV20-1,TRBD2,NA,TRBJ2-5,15,TGCAGTGCGAGGGGTGTAGCGGGAGGTTGGGAGCCCCAGTACTTC,CSARGVAGGWEPQYF
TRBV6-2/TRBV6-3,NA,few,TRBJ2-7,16,TGTGCCAGCAGTCAACCTAGAATTCGGCCGGCCTACGAGCAGTACTTC,CASSQPRIRPAYEQYF
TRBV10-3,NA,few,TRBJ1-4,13,TGTGCCAGCGGGGACGGACTAATGGAAAAACTGTTTTTT,CASGDGLMEKLFF
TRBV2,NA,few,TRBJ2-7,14,TGTGCCAGCAGTGAACAGCCAGGGGCGAGCGAGCAGTACTTC,CASSEQPGASEQYF
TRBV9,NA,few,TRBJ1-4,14,TGTGCCAGCAGCGTAGGCAGGGTCTCTGAAAAACTGTTTTTT,CASSVGRVSEKLFF
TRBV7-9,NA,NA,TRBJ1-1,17,TGTGCCAGCAGCCCGGGCCCGTACAGCGTTTTGAACACTGAAGCTTTCTTT,CASSPGPYSVLNTEAFF
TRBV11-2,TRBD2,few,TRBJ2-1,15,TGTGCCAGCAGCCGGACTAGCGGCCCCTACAATGAGCAGTTCTTC,CASSRTSGPYNEQFF
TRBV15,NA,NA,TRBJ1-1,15,TGTGCCACCAGCAGAGAATCCCAGGGATTAGTGGGGGCTTTCTTT,CATSRESQGLVGAFF
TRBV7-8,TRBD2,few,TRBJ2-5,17,TGTGCCAGCAGCTCCATCCCCCAGCGGGGGGGCCAAGAGACCCAGTACTTC,CASSSIPQRGGQETQYF
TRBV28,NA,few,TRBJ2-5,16,TGTGCCAGCAGCCGCTCACTAGCTCCCCTCGTCGAGACCCAGTACTTC,CASSRSLAPLVETQYF
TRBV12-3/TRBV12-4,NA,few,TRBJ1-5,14,TGTGCCAGCAGTTGGAATCGGGGGGGTCAGCCCCAGCATTTT,CASSWNRGGQPQHF
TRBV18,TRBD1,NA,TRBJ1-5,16,TGTGCCAGCTCACCACTTGGGACAGGGGTAAATCAGCCCCAGCATTTT,CASSPLGTGVNQPQHF
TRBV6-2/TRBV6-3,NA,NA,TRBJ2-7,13,TGTGCCAGCAGACGAGCGGACAGCAACGAGCAGTACTTC,CASRRADSNEQYF
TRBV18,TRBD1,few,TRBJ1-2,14,TGTGCCAGCTCACCCTCCGGGACAGGGGGCGGCTACACCTTC,CASSPSGTGGGYTF
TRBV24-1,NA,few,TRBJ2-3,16,TGTGCCACCAGTGACCGGACCGATGCTAGCACAGATACGCAGTATTTT,CATSDRTDASTDTQYF
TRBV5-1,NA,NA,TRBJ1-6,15,TGCGCCAGCACAGCCGCAGGAAACTATAATTCACCCCCCCACTTT,CASTAAGNYNSPPHF
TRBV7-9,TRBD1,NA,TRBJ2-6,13,TGTGCCAAACAGGGGTCTGGGGCCAACGTCCTGACTTTC,CAKQGSGANVLTF
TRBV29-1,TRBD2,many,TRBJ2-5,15,TGCAGCGCCGGCGGTCCTAGCGGGAGGGTAAAGACCCAGTACTTC,CSAGGPSGRVKTQYF
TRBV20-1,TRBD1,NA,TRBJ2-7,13,TGCAGTGCTATGGGACAGGATGCCTACGAGCAGTACTTC,CSAMGQDAYEQYF
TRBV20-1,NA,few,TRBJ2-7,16,TGCAGTGCTAGTTCCCTGCGTACGGGTACCTCCTACGAGCAGTACTTC,CSASSLRTGTSYEQYF
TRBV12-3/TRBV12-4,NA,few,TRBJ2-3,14,TGTGCCAGCAGAGTCCCGGGCGGCACAGATACGCAGTATTTT,CASRVPGGTDTQYF
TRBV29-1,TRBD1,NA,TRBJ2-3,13,TGCAGCGCCCAGAGGGGGCAGCGAGATACGCAGTATTTT,CSAQRGQRDTQYF
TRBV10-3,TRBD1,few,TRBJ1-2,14,TGTGCCATCAGGGAGACAGGGGAGGAAAGCGGCTACACCTTC,CAIRETGEESGYTF
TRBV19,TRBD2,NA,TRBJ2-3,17,TGTGCCAGTAGTATAGAGGGTACGGGGGGTTACCTAGATACGCAGTATTTT,CASSIEGTGGYLDTQYF
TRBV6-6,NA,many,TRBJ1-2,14,TGTGCCAGCAGTCCGGACAGAGCTAACTATGGCTACACCTTC,CASSPDRANYGYTF
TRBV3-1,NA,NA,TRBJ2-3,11,TGTGCCAGCAGCCAAGACTATACGCAGTATTTT,CASSQDYTQYF
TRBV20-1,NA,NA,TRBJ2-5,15,TGCAGTGCTAGAGATCCCGTGGGAGCTCAAGAGACCCAGTACTTC,CSARDPVGAQETQYF
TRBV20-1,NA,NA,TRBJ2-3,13,TGCAGTGCTAAACGGGTGTACACAGATACGCAGTATTTT,CSAKRVYTDTQYF
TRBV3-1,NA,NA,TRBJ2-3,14,TGTGCCAGCAGCCAAGGTTCCCTCGGGGATACGCAGTATTTT,CASSQGSLGDTQYF
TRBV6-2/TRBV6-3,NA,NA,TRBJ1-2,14,TGTGCCAGCAGTCGAGGTGGCGCTAACTATGGCTACACCTTC,CASSRGGANYGYTF
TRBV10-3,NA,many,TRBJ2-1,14,TGTGCCATCAGGGTGGACACCTCCTACAATGAGCAGTTCTTC,CAIRVDTSYNEQFF
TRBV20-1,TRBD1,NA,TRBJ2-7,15,TGCAGTGCTAGAGATACAGGACAGGGACTCGACGAGCAGTACTTC,CSARDTGQGLDEQYF
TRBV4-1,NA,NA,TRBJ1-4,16,TGCGCCAGCAGCCAACACAAGATCGCAACTAATGAAAAACTGTTTTTT,CASSQHKIATNEKLFF
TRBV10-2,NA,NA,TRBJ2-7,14,TGCGCCAGCAGTGAGGTTAGGGGATGGGACGAGCAGTACTTC,CASSEVRGWDEQYF
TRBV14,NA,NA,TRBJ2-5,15,TGTGCCAGCAGCCAAGCCTTGGGCGCCCAAGAGACCCAGTACTTC,CASSQALGAQETQYF
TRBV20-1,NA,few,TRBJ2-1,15,TGCAGTGCTAGTGATCGGGGGGCCGGATTGGATGAGCAGTTCTTC,CSASDRGAGLDEQFF
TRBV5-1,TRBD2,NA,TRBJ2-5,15,TGCGCCAGCAGCTTGATCAGCGGGGATGAGGAGACCCAGTACTTC,CASSLISGDEETQYF
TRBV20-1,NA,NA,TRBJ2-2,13,TGCAGTGCTCGAATCGGGAACACCGGGGAGCTGTTTTTT,CSARIGNTGELFF
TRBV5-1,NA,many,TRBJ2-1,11,TGCGCCAGCAGCGATAAGCGGGAGCAGTTCTTC,CASSDKREQFF
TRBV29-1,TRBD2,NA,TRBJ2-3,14,TGCAGCGCCGCCGGGGGGGCGGGCACAGATACGCAGTATTTT,CSAAGGAGTDTQYF
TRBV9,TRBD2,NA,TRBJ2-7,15,TGTGCCAGCAGCGTCCTTAGCGGGTCCTCTTCCGAGCAGTACTTC,CASSVLSGSSSEQYF